This TCR beta chain was recovered during a study of T-cell memory formation after mild COVID-19. V dropped 2 bases and J dropped 5; count of bases not matched to a gene: 9. CDR3 length equals 18 residues. Germline assignment: CDR1 SEHNR and CDR2 FQNEAQ (reference sequence). Whole-study results and caveats: Shrinking CD4+ clones were chiefly CM and EM; CD8+ ones were chiefly EMRA. Memory from before infection featured some responding clones, which suggests cross-reactive memory joined.

TCRdb itself ran the 5' RACE reads through MiXCR, one entry per CDR3 protein. The sample lists approximately 210,000 distinct CDR3 sequences, 15% to 20% occurring once. This clonotype occurred a few times. The antigen is undetermined. This TCR derives from an adult woman who had mild COVID-19 (a few samples of this study predate the infection). Cell type and time point are not known. J is TRBJ2-3 and V is TRBV7-9, with TRBD2 identical over 14 bases. Sequenced: PBMCs or a T cell subset sorted from them (not recorded which). This CDR3 reads CASSLPSGTSGSVDTQYF. The CDR3 DNA follows: TGTGCCAGCAGCTTACCTTCCGGGACTAGCGGGAGTGTAGATACGCAGTATTTT.